Sequencing of this TCR beta chain was carried out in a study of blood T cells in healthy people across ages. As for this clonotype: Its target is not known.

A second roughly 6 to 11 cycle PCR used barcoded and J-beta primers. TCRdb re-derived calls from the 5' RACE reads in MiXCR, one entry per CDR3 protein. The sample includes about 1.5 million distinct CDR3 sequences, roughly 45% of them seen just once. Study findings and constraints: With naive T cell percentage, TCR beta diversity showed a strong correlation.

The clonotype comes from a woman between 18 and 29 years old in good health. The sample consisted of blood.

The chain's CDR3 is CASSKGSGRRGAKNIQYF. For the CDR3, the DNA is TGTGCCAGCAGCAAAGGTAGCGGGAGGCGGGGAGCCAAAAACATTCAGTACTTC. V and J are TRBV21-1 and TRBJ2-4; TRBD2, the table's D call, lacks a check against the DNA. TRBV21-1 has pseudogene status. The CDR3 runs to 18 residues.